Here is one T cell receptor (beta chain) with its context. The data belong to a study of control samples from healthy donors and cancer patients. This table comes from immunoSEQ multiplex PCR, and its TCRdb copy is limited to in-frame clones, with some not included. The data show tens of thousands of clones, around 90% seen once. V lost 1 base and J lost 7, with 11 bases in between. The CDR3 is made up of 13 amino acids. Germline V gene sequence: CDR1 SGHVS, CDR2 FQNEAQ. The clonotype originates from a man aged 55 to 69 with head and neck cancer. Sequenced input: PBMCs. The chain carries TRBV7-8 and TRBJ2-7; D remains ambiguous. The CDR3 region is CASSLVESGEQYF. The CDR3 nucleotides read TGTGCCAGCAGCTTAGTAGAAAGTGGGGAGCAGTACTTC.